A single sample is the source of the 27 T cell receptor beta chains below, sequenced in a study of blood T cell repertoires in COVID-19. Measured with immunoSEQ multiplex PCR; TCRdb has only the in-frame clones, and not every one. The table has about 190,000 clones, about 85% seen once. The sequencing input was peripheral blood. Receptors originate from a man aged 25-40 years with acute or convalescent COVID-19.

This sequence joins TRBV27 and TRBJ2-7, with 11 bases matching TRBD1. Germline CDR1 reads MNHEY; CDR2 reads SMNVEV (reference sequence). This CDR3 spans 16 amino acids. Trimming removed 5 bases from V and 5 bases from J; junction bases left unmatched: 11. The CDR3 reads CASSPRTGGTYHEQYF. Written as DNA, the CDR3 is TGTGCCAGCAGTCCCCGGACAGGGGGCACATATCACGAGCAGTACTTC.

The chain combines TRBV28 with TRBJ1-1, with 8 nucleotides matching TRBD1. The CDR3 is 16 residues long. CDR1 is MDHEN and CDR2 is SYDVKM in the germline V gene. The ends lost 2 bases at V and 5 bases at J; junction bases unmatched: 10. Here the CDR3 DNA reads TGTGCCAGCAGTTTAGTAGTCAGGGGGCGTAGAACTGAAGCTTTCTTT. The encoded protein is CASSLVVRGRRTEAFF.

This clone showed up just once. The chain carries TRBV24-1 and TRBJ1-5; no firm D call. The CDR3 totals 13 residues. Deletions cut 6 bases from V and 10 bases from J, with 15 bases between. Germline V gene data show CDR1 as KGHDR and CDR2 as SFDVKD. The CDR3 DNA reads TGTGCCACCAGTAGCGGGTCCGAGGGTCCCCAGCATTTT. It yields the protein CATSSGSEGPQHF.

The chain employs TRBV7-9 and TRBJ1-1, with D uncertain. V was trimmed by 5 bases and J by 5 bases, leaving 18 bases between them. This CDR3 region has 15 residues. CDR1 is SEHNR and CDR2 is FQNEAQ in the germline V gene (reference sequence). As DNA, the CDR3 is TGTGCCAGCAGCACCCGTTCCGTTGGAGGGACTGAAGCTTTCTTT. Protein: CASSTRSVGGTEAFF. Filled out from reference TRBV7-9 and TRBJ1-1, the complete variable domain reads DTGVSQNPRHKITKRGQNVTFRCDPISEHNRLYWYRQTLGQGPEFLTYFQNEAQLEKSRLLSDRFSAERPKGSFSTLEIQRTEQGDSAMYLCASSTRSVGGTEAFFGQGTRLTVV.

V is TRBV30 and J is TRBJ1-3; D gene uncertain. V was clipped by 3 bases and J by 0 bases, with 9 bases between them. Germline CDR1 is GTSNPN and CDR2 is SVGIG (reference sequence). The CDR3 has 14 residues. CDR3 region: CAWSPQLSGNTIYF. The CDR3 DNA is TGTGCCTGGAGCCCACAGCTCTCTGGAAACACCATATATTTT.

CDR3 residues: CASSEGGSGTYEQYF. CDR3 bases: TGCGCCAGCAGTGAGGGAGGTAGCGGGACCTACGAGCAGTACTTC. This chain links TRBV10-1 with TRBJ2-7; TRBD2 agrees at 8 bases. Trimming cost V 2 bases and J 2 bases; bases outside gene matches: 5. There are 15 residues in the CDR3. Germline CDR1 and CDR2: WNHNN and SYGVQD (reference sequence).

The chain uses TRBV5-3 and TRBJ1-5; 7 bases match TRBD1. TRBV5-3 is given ORF status, its function remaining uncertain. V was pared by 4 bases and J by 0 bases, with 7 bases of the junction left unmatched. The CDR3 is made up of 16 amino acids. The CDR3: CARSDQDRYSNQPQHF. The CDR3 nucleotides read TGTGCCAGAAGCGACCAGGACAGGTATAGCAATCAGCCCCAGCATTTT.

V is TRBV2 and J is TRBJ1-5; TRBD1 aligns across 8 bases. Germline CDR1 is SNHLY and CDR2 is FYNNEI. The J segment lost 6 bases and the V segment lost 6 bases, leaving 4 bases of the junction unmatched. CDR3 length: 13 residues. The CDR3 loop is CASRATGVQPQHF. The CDR3 region has the DNA TGTGCCAGCAGGGCGACAGGGGTTCAGCCCCAGCATTTT.

The gene calls are TRBV29-1 and TRBJ1-1; D uncertain. CDR3 size: 13 residues. Trimming shortened V by 6 bases and J by 10 bases, and 21 bases separated the two germline ends. Germline V gives CDR1 SQVTM, CDR2 ANQGSEA. The DNA of the CDR3 is TGCAGCGTCGGTAAGGAGGTTGGGGATCCAGCTTTCTTT. This sequence encodes CSVGKEVGDPAFF. Based on the CDR3 plus reference TRBV29-1 and TRBJ1-1, the full variable domain is SAVISQKPSRDICQRGTSLTIQCQVDSQVTMMFWYRQQPGQSLTLIATANQGSEATYESGFVIDKFPISRPNLTFSTLTVSNMSPEDSSIYLCSVGKEVGDPAFFGQGTRLTVV.

The chain employs TRBV19 and TRBJ1-3; TRBD1 is a possible D gene (6 bases). The CDR3 sequence is 14 residues long. In germline, CDR1 is LNHDA, CDR2 SQIVND (reference sequence). The V and J ends lost 7 bases and 5 bases respectively, with 15 bases between them. CDR3 coding DNA: TGTGCCAGTAAAAGTCCAGGGGATAGAAACACCATATATTTT. Translating it yields CASKSPGDRNTIYF.

The chain uses TRBV20-1 and TRBJ2-1; no clear D. Germline V gives CDR1 DFQATT, CDR2 SNEGSKA (reference sequence). The CDR3 is made up of 14 amino acids. V was trimmed by 3 bases and J by 7 bases, leaving 16 bases between them. For the CDR3, the DNA is TGCAGTGCTAGTCATCTTCCGCATCGGAATGAGCAGTTCTTC. It yields the protein CSASHLPHRNEQFF.

V and J are TRBV5-1 and TRBJ1-2; tentative D call: TRBD1 (5 bases). The CDR3 extends over 14 amino acids. V lost 0 bases and J 4 bases, leaving 10 bases between the germline ends. The germline V gene has CDR1 SGHRS and CDR2 YFSETQ. The CDR3 is CASSLAGSSYGYTF. DNA for the CDR3: TGCGCCAGCAGCTTGGCAGGGTCGTCCTATGGCTACACCTTC.

V usage is TRBV19 and J usage is TRBJ1-1, with 7 nucleotides matching TRBD1. The trim removed 3 bases at V and 6 bases at J, leaving 4 bases unmatched. The CDR3 contains 13 residues. Germline V CDR1 and CDR2: LNHDA, SQIVND (reference sequence). The CDR3 nucleotides read TGTGCCAGTAGTATTGTAAGGGGGCCTGAAGCTTTCTTT. Its protein is CASSIVRGPEAFF.

This sequence joins TRBV27 and TRBJ2-5, with D possibly matching TRBD1 (6 bases). CDR3 size: 15 residues. Per the germline V gene, CDR1 is MNHEY and CDR2 is SMNVEV (reference sequence). The ends were cut back, 5 bases at V and 2 bases at J, with 15 bases in the middle. The CDR3 protein is CASSPQDSLQETQYF. In DNA, the CDR3 is TGTGCCAGCAGTCCCCAGGACAGTCTACAAGAGACCCAGTACTTC.

The rearrangement links TRBV6-5 to TRBJ2-3; TRBD1 is a possible D gene (6 bases). The length of the CDR3 is 13 residues. Trimming shortened V by 7 bases and J by 6 bases, and 14 bases separated the two germline ends. The germline gives CDR1 MNHEY, CDR2 SVGAGI. CDR3 amino acids: CASKRGLGDTQYF. The CDR3 DNA follows: TGTGCCAGCAAAAGGGGGTTAGGTGATACGCAGTATTTT.

The chain has TRBV6-5 and TRBJ1-1; D is perhaps TRBD1 (6 bases). CDR3 length equals 14 residues. The germline CDR1 and CDR2 sequences are MNHEY and SVGAGI. V shed 5 bases and J shed 4 bases, with 14 bases lying between them. CDR3 sequence reads: CASSRLGGPTEAFF. Here the CDR3 DNA reads TGTGCCAGCAGTCGTTTAGGGGGTCCCACTGAAGCTTTCTTT.

The rearrangement uses TRBV7-3 and TRBJ2-7; 14 bases line up with TRBD2. Germline V CDR1 and CDR2: SGHTA, FQGTGA. Trimming removed 5 bases from V and 1 base from J; junction bases left unmatched: 7. This CDR3 is 17 amino acids long. This CDR3 reads CASSLTSGGAVSYEQYF. The CDR3 DNA reads TGTGCCAGCAGCCTGACTAGCGGGGGGGCTGTTTCCTACGAGCAGTACTTC.

The chain joins TRBV2 to TRBJ2-4; 8 nucleotides align to TRBD1. Looked up from germline, CDR1 is SNHLY and CDR2 is FYNNEI. The CDR3 has 13 amino acids. Unmatched junction bases numbered 2, after V lost 3 bases and J lost 7 bases. The CDR3 region is CASSDNRGNIQYF. In DNA form, the CDR3 reads TGTGCCAGCAGTGACAACAGGGGGAACATTCAGTACTTC.

The genes are TRBV19 and TRBJ1-5; tentative D call: TRBD1 (6 bases). The CDR3 has 15 residues. Germline CDR1 LNHDA, CDR2 SQIVND (reference sequence). Trimming removed 4 bases at V and 2 bases at J, with 12 bases between. CDR3 nucleotide sequence: TGTGCCAGTAGTAGGTGGACAGTGGGCAATCAGCCCCAGCATTTT. Its translation is CASSRWTVGNQPQHF.

This chain joins TRBV27 and TRBJ2-1; 13 bases line up with TRBD2. Germline CDR1 MNHEY, CDR2 SMNVEV (reference sequence). J gave up 7 bases and V 3 bases, and 6 bases lay outside the gene matches. This CDR3 spans 16 amino acids. The CDR3: CASSFPPGLAGNEQFF. DNA of the CDR3: TGTGCCAGCAGTTTTCCCCCGGGACTAGCGGGAAATGAGCAGTTCTTC.

This clone appeared a single time. The V and J genes are TRBV28 and TRBJ1-5; D is uncertain. The germline V gene has CDR1 MDHEN and CDR2 SYDVKM. The CDR3 length is 17 residues. Trimming shortened V by 8 bases and J by 1 base, and 21 bases separated the two germline ends. The CDR3 nucleotides read TGTGCCAGCGGTGCGAGTTGGTTGTACGAGAGCAATCAGCCCCAGCATTTT. This sequence encodes CASGASWLYESNQPQHF.

The rearrangement uses TRBV27 and TRBJ2-3; 12 nucleotides align to TRBD2. CDR3 length: 16 residues. The germline gives CDR1 MNHEY, CDR2 SMNVEV (reference sequence). V gave up 4 bases and J gave up 2 bases; unmatched junction bases: 4. CDR3 sequence: CASSSLAGGPTDTQYF. The CDR3 bases are TGTGCCAGCAGTTCCCTAGCGGGGGGGCCCACAGATACGCAGTATTTT.

The genes are TRBV6-1 and TRBJ2-5, with 8 bases that match TRBD1. The CDR3 contains 16 residues. CDR1 is MNHNS, CDR2 SASEGT, per germline. V lost 1 base to trimming and J lost 4 bases; unmatched junction nucleotides: 8. The CDR3 is CASSEGGTGRRETQYF. CDR3 bases: TGTGCCAGCAGTGAAGGGGGGACAGGTCGCCGAGAGACCCAGTACTTC.

The chain is built from TRBV5-1 and TRBJ2-1; TRBD1 matches 10 bases. Trimming cost V 2 bases and J 7 bases; bases outside gene matches: 6. CDR3 length: 15 residues. Per germline, CDR1 SGHRS and CDR2 YFSETQ. Written as DNA, the CDR3 is TGCGCCAGCAGCTTTATGGGACAGGGGTCGAATGAGCAGTTCTTC. Translating it yields CASSFMGQGSNEQFF.

The chain recombines TRBV28 with TRBJ1-1; D is ambiguous. The germline gives CDR1 MDHEN, CDR2 SYDVKM. Deletions cut 5 bases from V and 5 bases from J, with 12 bases between. This CDR3 contains 13 residues. The CDR3 here is CASSTSPGTEAFF. CDR3 nucleotides: TGTGCCAGCAGTACCAGCCCCGGGACTGAAGCTTTCTTT.

This sequence joins TRBV7-9 and TRBJ2-3; TRBD2 aligns across 9 bases. The V gene end was trimmed by 3 bases and the J gene end by 2 bases; junction bases not matched to a gene: 3. Germline V gene sequence: CDR1 SEHNR, CDR2 FQNEAQ (reference sequence). The length of the CDR3 is 15 residues. CDR3 bases: TGTGCCAGCAGCTTCAGGACTAGCGCCACAGATACGCAGTATTTT. Translation gives CASSFRTSATDTQYF.

The V gene is TRBV28, the J gene TRBJ1-6, with TRBD1 matching over 11 bases. Germline V gene data show CDR1 as MDHEN and CDR2 as SYDVKM. The CDR3 length is 15 residues. V shed 5 bases and J 10 bases; nucleotides not matched to a gene: 7. The CDR3 loop is CASSVADRGRSPLHF. The CDR3 nucleotides read TGTGCCAGCAGTGTTGCGGACAGGGGGCGATCACCCCTCCACTTT.